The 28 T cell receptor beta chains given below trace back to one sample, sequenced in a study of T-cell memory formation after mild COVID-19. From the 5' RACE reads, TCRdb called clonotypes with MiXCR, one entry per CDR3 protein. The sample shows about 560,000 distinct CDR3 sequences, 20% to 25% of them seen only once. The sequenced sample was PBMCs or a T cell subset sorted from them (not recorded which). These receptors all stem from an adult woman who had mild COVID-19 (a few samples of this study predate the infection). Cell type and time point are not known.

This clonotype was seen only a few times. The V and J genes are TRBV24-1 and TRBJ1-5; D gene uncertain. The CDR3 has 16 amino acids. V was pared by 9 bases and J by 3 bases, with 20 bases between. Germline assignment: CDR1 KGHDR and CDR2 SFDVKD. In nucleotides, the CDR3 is TGTGCCACCGCCGAAACAGACTGGTATAACAATCAGCCCCAGCATTTT. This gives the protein CATAETDWYNNQPQHF.

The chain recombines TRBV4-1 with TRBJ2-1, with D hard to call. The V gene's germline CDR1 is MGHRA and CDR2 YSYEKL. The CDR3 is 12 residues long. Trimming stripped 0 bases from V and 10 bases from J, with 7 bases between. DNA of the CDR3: TGCGCCAGCAGCCAAGATGAGTGGGAGCAGTTCTTC. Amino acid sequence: CASSQDEWEQFF.

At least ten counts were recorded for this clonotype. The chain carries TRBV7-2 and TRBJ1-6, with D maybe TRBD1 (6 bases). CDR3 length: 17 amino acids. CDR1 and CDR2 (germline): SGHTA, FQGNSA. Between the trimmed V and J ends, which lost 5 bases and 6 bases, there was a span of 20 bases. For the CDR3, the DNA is TGTGCCAGCAGCGCCCCGGTGGCAGGGGTTATTAATTCACCCCTCCACTTT. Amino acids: CASSAPVAGVINSPLHF.

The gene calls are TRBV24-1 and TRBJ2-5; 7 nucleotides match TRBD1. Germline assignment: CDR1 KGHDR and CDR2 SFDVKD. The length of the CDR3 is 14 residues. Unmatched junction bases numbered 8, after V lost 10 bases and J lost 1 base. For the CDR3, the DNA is TGTGCCACTGCTACCGGGACAGCCCAAGAGACCCAGTACTTC. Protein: CATATGTAQETQYF.

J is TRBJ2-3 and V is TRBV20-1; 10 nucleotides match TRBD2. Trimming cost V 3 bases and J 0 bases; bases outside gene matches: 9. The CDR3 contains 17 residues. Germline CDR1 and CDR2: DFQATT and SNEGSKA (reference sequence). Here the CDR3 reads CSASLAGVLYSTDTQYF. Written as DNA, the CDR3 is TGCAGTGCTAGTCTAGCGGGAGTCCTCTATAGCACAGATACGCAGTATTTT.

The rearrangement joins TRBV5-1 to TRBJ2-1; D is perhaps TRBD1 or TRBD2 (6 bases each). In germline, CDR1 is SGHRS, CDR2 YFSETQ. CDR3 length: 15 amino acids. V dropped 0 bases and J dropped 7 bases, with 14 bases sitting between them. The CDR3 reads CASSLEGGIQNEQFF. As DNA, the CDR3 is TGCGCCAGCAGCTTGGAAGGGGGGATCCAGAATGAGCAGTTCTTC.

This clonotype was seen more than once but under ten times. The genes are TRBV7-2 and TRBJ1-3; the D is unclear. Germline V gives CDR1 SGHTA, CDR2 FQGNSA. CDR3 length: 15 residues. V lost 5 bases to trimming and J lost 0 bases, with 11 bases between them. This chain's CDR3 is CASSIRRSSGNTIYF. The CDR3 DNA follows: TGTGCCAGCAGCATACGACGCTCCTCTGGAAACACCATATATTTT.

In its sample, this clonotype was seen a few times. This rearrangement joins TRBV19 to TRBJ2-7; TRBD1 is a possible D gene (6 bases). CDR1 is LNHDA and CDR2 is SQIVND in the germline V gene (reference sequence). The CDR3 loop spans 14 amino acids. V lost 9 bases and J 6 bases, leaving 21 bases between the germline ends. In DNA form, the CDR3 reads TGTGCCAGGCCCTCCCCGGACAGACGGGGCGAGCAGTACTTC. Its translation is CARPSPDRRGEQYF.

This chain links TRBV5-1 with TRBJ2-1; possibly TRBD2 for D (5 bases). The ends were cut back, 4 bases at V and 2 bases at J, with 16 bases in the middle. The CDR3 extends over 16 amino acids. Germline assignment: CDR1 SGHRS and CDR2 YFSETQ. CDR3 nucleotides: TGCGCCAGCAGCCCAACTAGGACTGGGACCTACAATGAGCAGTTCTTC. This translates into CASSPTRTGTYNEQFF.

This chain's CDR3 is CASSRNFRDRGDYGYTF. Here the CDR3 DNA reads TGTGCCAGCAGCCGAAACTTCCGGGACAGGGGGGACTATGGCTACACCTTC. This chain joins TRBV11-2 and TRBJ1-2; 11 positions match TRBD1. Germline V gene sequence: CDR1 SGHAT, CDR2 FQNNGV. V trimming: 5 bases; J trimming: 3 bases; junction bases outside the gene matches: 11. This CDR3 has 17 amino acids.

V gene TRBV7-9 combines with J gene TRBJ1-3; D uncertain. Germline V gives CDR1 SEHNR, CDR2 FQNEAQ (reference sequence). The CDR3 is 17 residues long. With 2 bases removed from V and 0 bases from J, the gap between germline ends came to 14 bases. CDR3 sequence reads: CASSLTLGRYSGNTIYF. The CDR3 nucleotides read TGTGCCAGCAGCTTAACCCTAGGAAGATACTCTGGAAACACCATATATTTT.

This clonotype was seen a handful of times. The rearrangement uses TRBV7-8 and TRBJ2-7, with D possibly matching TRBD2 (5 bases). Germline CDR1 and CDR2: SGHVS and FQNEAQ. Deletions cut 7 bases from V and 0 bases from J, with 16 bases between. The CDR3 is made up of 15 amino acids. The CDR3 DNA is TGTGCCAGCACTGTGGGTGGGAGCAGCTCCTACGAGCAGTACTTC. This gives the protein CASTVGGSSSYEQYF. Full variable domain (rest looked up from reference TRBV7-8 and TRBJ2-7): GAGVSQSPRYKVAKRGQDVALRCDPISGHVSLFWYQQALGQGPEFLTYFQNEAQLDKSGLPSDRFFAERPEGSVSTLKIQRTQQEDSAVYLCASTVGGSSSYEQYFGPGTRLTVT.

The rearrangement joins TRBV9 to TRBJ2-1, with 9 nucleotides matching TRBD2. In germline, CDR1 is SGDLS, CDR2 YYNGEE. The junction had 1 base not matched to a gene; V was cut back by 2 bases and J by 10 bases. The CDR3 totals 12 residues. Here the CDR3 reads CASSVLAGEQFF. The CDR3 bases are TGTGCCAGCAGCGTCCTAGCGGGGGAGCAGTTCTTC.

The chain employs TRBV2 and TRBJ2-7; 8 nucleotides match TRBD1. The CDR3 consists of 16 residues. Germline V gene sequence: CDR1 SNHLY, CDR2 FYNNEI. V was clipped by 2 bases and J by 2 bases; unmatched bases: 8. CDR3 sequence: CASSESASTGAYEQYF. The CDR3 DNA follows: TGTGCCAGCAGTGAATCAGCCTCGACAGGGGCCTACGAGCAGTACTTC.

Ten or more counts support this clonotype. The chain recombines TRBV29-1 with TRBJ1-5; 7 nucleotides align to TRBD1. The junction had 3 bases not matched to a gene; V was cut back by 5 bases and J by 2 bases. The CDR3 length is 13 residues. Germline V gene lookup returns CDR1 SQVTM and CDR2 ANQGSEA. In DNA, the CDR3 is TGCAGCGTTCAAACAGGGGGCAATCAGCCCCAGCATTTT. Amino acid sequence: CSVQTGGNQPQHF.

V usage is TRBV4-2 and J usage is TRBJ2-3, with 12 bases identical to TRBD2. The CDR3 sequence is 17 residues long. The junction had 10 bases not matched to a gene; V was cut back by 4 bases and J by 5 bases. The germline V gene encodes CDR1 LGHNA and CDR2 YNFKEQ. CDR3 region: CASSPRLAGDFIDTQYF. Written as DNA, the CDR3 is TGTGCCAGCAGCCCCAGACTAGCGGGGGATTTTATAGATACGCAGTATTTT.

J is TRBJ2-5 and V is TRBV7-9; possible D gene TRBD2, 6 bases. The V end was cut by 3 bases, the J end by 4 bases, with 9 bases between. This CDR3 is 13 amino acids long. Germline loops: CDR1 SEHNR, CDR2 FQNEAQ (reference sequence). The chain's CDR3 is CASSFAGSETQYF. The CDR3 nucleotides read TGTGCCAGCAGCTTTGCGGGGTCAGAGACCCAGTACTTC.

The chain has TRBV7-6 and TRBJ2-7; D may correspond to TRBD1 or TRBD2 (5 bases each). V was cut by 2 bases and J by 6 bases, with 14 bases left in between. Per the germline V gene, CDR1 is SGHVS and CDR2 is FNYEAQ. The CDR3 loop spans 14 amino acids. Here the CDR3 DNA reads TGTGCCAGCAGCTTATTGTGGGGGACGGGCGAGCAGTACTTC. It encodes CASSLLWGTGEQYF.

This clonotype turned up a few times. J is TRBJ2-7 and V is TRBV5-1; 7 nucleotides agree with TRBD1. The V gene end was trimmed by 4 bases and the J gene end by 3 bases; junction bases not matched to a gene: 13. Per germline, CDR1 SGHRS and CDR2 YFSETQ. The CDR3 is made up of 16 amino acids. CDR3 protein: CASSPYPTGKDYEQYF. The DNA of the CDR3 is TGCGCCAGCAGCCCCTATCCGACAGGGAAAGACTACGAGCAGTACTTC.

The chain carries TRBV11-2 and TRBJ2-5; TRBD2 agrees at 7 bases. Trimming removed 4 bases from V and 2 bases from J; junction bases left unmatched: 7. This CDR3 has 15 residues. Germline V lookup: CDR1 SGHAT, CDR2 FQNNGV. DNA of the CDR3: TGTGCCAGCAGCTCCATACGGGAGGAACAAGAGACCCAGTACTTC. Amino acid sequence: CASSSIREEQETQYF.

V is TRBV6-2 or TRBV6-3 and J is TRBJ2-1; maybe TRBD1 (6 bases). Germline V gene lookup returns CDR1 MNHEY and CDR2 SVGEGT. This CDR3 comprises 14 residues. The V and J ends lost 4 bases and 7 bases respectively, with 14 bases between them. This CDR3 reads CASSFRWGQNEQFF. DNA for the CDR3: TGTGCCAGCAGTTTCCGATGGGGGCAGAATGAGCAGTTCTTC.

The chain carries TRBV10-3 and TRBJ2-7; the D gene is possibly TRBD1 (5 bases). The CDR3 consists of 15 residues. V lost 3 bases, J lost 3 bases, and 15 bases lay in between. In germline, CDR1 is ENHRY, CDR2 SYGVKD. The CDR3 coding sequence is TGTGCCATCAGTGACAACCAGGGATCCGGCTACGAGCAGTACTTC. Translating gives CAISDNQGSGYEQYF.

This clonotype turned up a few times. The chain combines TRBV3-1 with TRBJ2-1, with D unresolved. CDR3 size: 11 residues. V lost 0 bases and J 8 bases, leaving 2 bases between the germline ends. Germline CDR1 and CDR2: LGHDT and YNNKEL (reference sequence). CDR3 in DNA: TGTGCCAGCAGCCAAGAGTATGAGCAGTTCTTC. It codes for CASSQEYEQFF.

Written as DNA, the CDR3 is TGTGCCAGCAGCCTGACAGGGGGCGTCGAGCAGTACTTC. Its translation is CASSLTGGVEQYF. This chain uses TRBV25-1 with TRBJ2-7; the match to TRBD1 covers 10 bases. CDR3 size: 13 residues. CDR1 and CDR2 (germline): MGHDK, SYGVNS. Trimming cost V 6 bases and J 6 bases; bases outside gene matches: 5.

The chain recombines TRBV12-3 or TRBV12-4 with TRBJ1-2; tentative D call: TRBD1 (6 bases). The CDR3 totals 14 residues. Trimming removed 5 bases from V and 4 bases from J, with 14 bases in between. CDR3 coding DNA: TGTGCCAGCAGTGTACAGGGAGGCGTCTATGGCTACACCTTC. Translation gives CASSVQGGVYGYTF.

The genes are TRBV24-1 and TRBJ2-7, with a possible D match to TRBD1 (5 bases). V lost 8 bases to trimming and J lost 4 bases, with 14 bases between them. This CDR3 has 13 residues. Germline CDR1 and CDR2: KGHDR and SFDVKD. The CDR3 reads CATIRKGWYEQYF. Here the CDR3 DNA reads TGTGCCACCATTAGGAAGGGGTGGTACGAGCAGTACTTC.

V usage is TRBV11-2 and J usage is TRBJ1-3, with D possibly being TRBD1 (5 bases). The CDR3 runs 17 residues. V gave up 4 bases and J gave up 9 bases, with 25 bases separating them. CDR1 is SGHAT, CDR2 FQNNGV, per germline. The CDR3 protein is CASSSLRGSGPGATIYF. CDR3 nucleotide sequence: TGTGCCAGCAGCTCCCTCCGGGGGTCGGGCCCCGGGGCCACCATATATTTT.

This chain's CDR3 is CASSHARDRGISYNEQFF. CDR3 sequence (DNA): TGCGCCAGCAGCCACGCCCGGGACAGGGGGATTTCCTACAATGAGCAGTTCTTC. The chain joins TRBV5-1 to TRBJ2-1; 11 nucleotides align to TRBD1. CDR3 size: 18 residues. Losses at the gene ends were 4 bases for V and 1 base for J; bases not matched to a gene: 10. The germline V gene has CDR1 SGHRS and CDR2 YFSETQ. Combining the CDR3 with reference TRBV5-1 and TRBJ2-1 gives the whole variable domain KAGVTQTPRYLIKTRGQQVTLSCSPISGHRSVSWYQQTPGQGLQFLFEYFSETQRNKGNFPGRFSGRQFSNSRSEMNVSTLELGDSALYLCASSHARDRGISYNEQFFGPGTRLTVL.